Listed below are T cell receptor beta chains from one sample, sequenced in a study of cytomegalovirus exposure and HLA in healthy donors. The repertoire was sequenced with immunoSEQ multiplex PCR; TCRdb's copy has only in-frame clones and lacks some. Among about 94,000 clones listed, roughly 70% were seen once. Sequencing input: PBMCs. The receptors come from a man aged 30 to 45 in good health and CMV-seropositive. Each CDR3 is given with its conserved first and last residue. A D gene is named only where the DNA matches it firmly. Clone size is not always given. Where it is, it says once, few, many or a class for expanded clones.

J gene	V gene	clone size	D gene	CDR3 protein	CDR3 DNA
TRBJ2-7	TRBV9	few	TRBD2	CASSVDGREGTYEQYF	TGTGCCAGCAGCGTAGATGGGCGGGAGGGGACCTACGAGCAGTACTTC
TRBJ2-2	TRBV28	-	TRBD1	CASSSRQGGELFF	TGTGCCAGCAGTTCAAGACAGGGCGGGGAGCTGTTTTTT
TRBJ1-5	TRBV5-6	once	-	CASSLAGGQPQHF	TGTGCCAGCAGCTTGGCCGGGGGTCAGCCCCAGCATTTT
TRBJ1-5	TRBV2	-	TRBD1	CASRETTGASNQPQHF	TGTGCCAGCAGGGAAACAACAGGGGCTAGCAATCAGCCCCAGCATTTT
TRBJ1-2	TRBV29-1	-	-	CSVEVSYGYTF	TGCAGCGTTGAAGTCTCCTATGGCTACACCTTC
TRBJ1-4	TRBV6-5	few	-	CASSYGQSNEKLFF	TGTGCCAGCAGTTACGGACAGTCCAATGAAAAACTGTTTTTT
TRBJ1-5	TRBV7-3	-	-	CASSLSGNQPQHF	TGTGCCAGCAGCTTATCGGGCAATCAGCCCCAGCATTTT
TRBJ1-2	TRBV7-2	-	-	CASSYLGPQYGYTF	TGTGCCAGCAGCTACTTGGGGCCGCAGTATGGCTACACCTTC
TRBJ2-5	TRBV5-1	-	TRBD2	CASSSKPAGAPEETQYF	TGCGCCAGCAGCTCAAAGCCAGCGGGGGCCCCGGAGGAGACCCAGTACTTC
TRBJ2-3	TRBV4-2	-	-	CASSQGLPPTDTQYF	TGTGCCAGCAGCCAAGGACTACCCCCCACAGATACGCAGTATTTT
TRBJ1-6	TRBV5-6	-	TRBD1	CASSLGPTGQLNSPLHF	TGTGCCAGCAGCTTGGGCCCCACGGGACAGCTTAATTCACCCCTCCACTTT
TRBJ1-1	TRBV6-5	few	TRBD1	CASSRNRGATEAFF	TGTGCCAGCAGTCGGAACAGGGGCGCCACTGAAGCTTTCTTT
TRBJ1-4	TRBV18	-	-	CASSPSGAEKLFF	TGTGCCAGCTCACCGTCAGGGGCCGAAAAACTGTTTTTT
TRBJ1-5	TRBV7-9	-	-	CASSLEGGTQPQHF	TGTGCCAGCAGCTTAGAAGGGGGAACTCAGCCCCAGCATTTT
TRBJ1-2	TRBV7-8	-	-	CASSLFSDGYTF	TGTGCCAGCAGCTTATTCTCGGATGGCTACACCTTC
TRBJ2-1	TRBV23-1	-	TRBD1	CASSQLTGSSYNEQFF	TGCGCCAGCAGTCAGTTGACAGGGAGCTCCTACAATGAGCAGTTCTTC
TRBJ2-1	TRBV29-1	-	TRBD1	CSVPGTGDNEQFF	TGCAGCGTCCCTGGGACAGGGGACAATGAGCAGTTCTTC
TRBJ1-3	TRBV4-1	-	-	CASSQHSSGNTIYF	TGCGCCAGCAGCCAACACAGCTCTGGAAACACCATATATTTT
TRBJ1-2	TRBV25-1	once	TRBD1	CASSPDRAGGYTF	TGTGCCAGCAGTCCGGACAGGGCGGGCGGCTACACCTTC
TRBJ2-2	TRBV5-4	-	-	CASSLDRVDTGELFF	TGTGCCAGCAGCTTGGACCGGGTAGACACCGGGGAGCTGTTTTTT
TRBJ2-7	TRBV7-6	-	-	CASSLNRNYEQYF	TGTGCCAGCAGCTTAAACAGAAACTACGAGCAGTACTTC
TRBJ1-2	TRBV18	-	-	CASSPDRNSLGDYGYTF	TGTGCCAGCTCACCTGACAGGAATAGCCTAGGGGACTATGGCTACACCTTC
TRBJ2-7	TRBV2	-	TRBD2	CAGGLAIYEQYF	TGTGCCGGTGGACTAGCTATCTACGAGCAGTACTTC
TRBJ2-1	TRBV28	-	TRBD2	CASRAPGLAGVGRNNEQFF	TGTGCCAGCAGAGCTCCGGGACTAGCGGGAGTGGGCCGAAACAATGAGCAGTTCTTC
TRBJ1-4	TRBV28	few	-	CASSYSGAAGEKLFF	TGTGCCAGCAGTTACTCAGGGGCTGCAGGGGAAAAACTGTTTTTT
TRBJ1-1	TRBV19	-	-	CASSIGANTEAFF	TGTGCCAGTAGTATAGGGGCGAACACTGAAGCTTTCTTT